These 29 T cell receptor beta chains originate from one sample sequenced in a study of shared clonotypes between healthy human individuals. The repertoire was sequenced with immunoSEQ multiplex PCR; TCRdb's copy has only in-frame clones and lacks some. The sample has fewer than 400,000 clones, around 67% seen once. Sample: memory CD4+ T cells sorted from blood. As for subset: CD45RA-negative fraction. These receptors came from a man aged 25-45 years in good health.

The genes are TRBV15 and TRBJ2-3; 9 positions match TRBD1. The CDR3 runs to 19 residues. Losses at the gene ends were 0 bases for V and 4 bases for J; bases not matched to a gene: 14. The germline V gene encodes CDR1 LNHNV and CDR2 YYDKDF (reference sequence). The chain's CDR3 is CATSRDGRRGQGEADTQYF. CDR3 nucleotides: TGTGCCACCAGCAGAGATGGGAGGAGGGGACAGGGCGAAGCAGATACGCAGTATTTT.

The gene calls are TRBV5-1 and TRBJ2-7; 9 nucleotides align to TRBD2. With V trimmed by 0 bases and J by 3 bases, 4 bases remained unmatched. The CDR3 is 15 amino acids. Germline assignment: CDR1 SGHRS and CDR2 YFSETQ. This CDR3 is CASSLGLAVLYEQYF. For the CDR3, the DNA is TGCGCCAGCAGCTTGGGACTAGCGGTCCTCTACGAGCAGTACTTC.

CDR3 nucleotides: TGTGCCAGCAGTTACTCAGCGGGAGCGAACACCGGGGAGCTGTTTTTT. This gives the protein CASSYSAGANTGELFF. The V call is TRBV6-5, the J call TRBJ2-2, with 8 bases matching TRBD2. Looked up from germline, CDR1 is MNHEY and CDR2 is SVGAGI. This CDR3 comprises 16 residues. With V trimmed by 0 bases and J by 0 bases, 0 bases remained unmatched.

This rearrangement joins TRBV5-1 to TRBJ2-4, with 11 bases aligning to TRBD2. With V trimmed by 0 bases and J by 7 bases, 9 bases remained unmatched. CDR1 and CDR2 from the germline V gene are SGHRS and YFSETQ. This CDR3 spans 17 amino acids. The CDR3 nucleotides are TGCGCCAGCAGCTTGGGGCTAGCGGGAGGCTCGTTGAACATTCAGTACTTC. Its protein is CASSLGLAGGSLNIQYF.

The chain recombines TRBV2 with TRBJ1-2; TRBD1 matches 8 bases. The CDR3 has 14 amino acids. Per germline, CDR1 SNHLY and CDR2 FYNNEI. V trimming: 4 bases; J trimming: 4 bases; junction bases outside the gene matches: 5. The CDR3 region has the DNA TGTGCCAGCAGTGTGGCAGGGGGCCTCTATGGCTACACCTTC. It translates to CASSVAGGLYGYTF.

This chain uses TRBV5-1 with TRBJ1-3; 7 bases are a match to TRBD1. This CDR3 region has 18 residues. J was trimmed by 2 bases and V by 2 bases; bases with no gene match: 13. CDR1 is SGHRS, CDR2 YFSETQ, per germline. The CDR3 spells CASSFVPHRGTTGNTIYF. The CDR3 coding sequence is TGCGCCAGCAGCTTCGTCCCCCACAGGGGAACGACTGGAAACACCATATATTTT.

V and J are TRBV5-1 and TRBJ2-3; 7 positions match TRBD1. The CDR3 totals 15 residues. Germline values: CDR1 SGHRS, CDR2 YFSETQ. V dropped 0 bases and J dropped 2; count of bases not matched to a gene: 3. The CDR3 reads CASSLEDRYTDTQYF. CDR3 nucleotides: TGCGCCAGCAGCTTGGAGGACAGGTACACAGATACGCAGTATTTT.

This chain uses TRBV7-3 with TRBJ2-1; D possibly corresponds to TRBD1 (6 bases). Germline lookup yields CDR1 SGHTA and CDR2 FQGTGA. V dropped 2 bases and J dropped 5 bases, with 13 bases sitting between them. The CDR3 consists of 15 residues. This CDR3 reads CASSLSRDTNNEQFF. The CDR3 DNA sequence: TGTGCCAGCAGCTTATCACGGGACACGAACAATGAGCAGTTCTTC.

CDR3 nucleotides: TGCGCCAGCAGCTTAGGCGTAGGGTCGGGAGATACGCAGTATTTT. Its protein product is CASSLGVGSGDTQYF. The rearrangement uses TRBV5-1 and TRBJ2-3; D uncertain. The germline V gene encodes CDR1 SGHRS and CDR2 YFSETQ. There are 15 residues in the CDR3. The germline V and J ends were trimmed by 2 bases and 5 bases, with 15 bases remaining between them.

The J gene is TRBJ2-2, the V gene TRBV5-1; 8 bases align to TRBD2. Unmatched junction bases numbered 14, after V lost 4 bases and J lost 3 bases. The CDR3 extends over 18 amino acids. Per the germline V gene, CDR1 is SGHRS and CDR2 is YFSETQ. CDR3 sequence: CASSQRVSLAGYTGELFF. The CDR3 DNA follows: TGCGCCAGCAGCCAAAGGGTCTCGCTAGCGGGTTACACCGGGGAGCTGTTTTTT.

V usage is TRBV5-1 and J usage is TRBJ2-1, with 9 bases fitting TRBD2. V shed 7 bases, J shed 1 base, and the junction held 18 bases outside the gene matches. This CDR3 contains 19 residues. Germline V lookup: CDR1 SGHRS, CDR2 YFSETQ. DNA for the CDR3: TGCGCCAGCCGTCCAGGCAGTGGTAGCGGGAGCCCTTCCTACAATGAGCAGTTCTTC. Amino acid sequence: CASRPGSGSGSPSYNEQFF. The variable domain in full, with the rest retrieved from reference TRBV5-1 and TRBJ2-1, is KAGVTQTPRYLIKTRGQQVTLSCSPISGHRSVSWYQQTPGQGLQFLFEYFSETQRNKGNFPGRFSGRQFSNSRSEMNVSTLELGDSALYLCASRPGSGSGSPSYNEQFFGPGTRLTVL.

In its sample, this clone was seen once. The rearrangement links TRBV12-5 to TRBJ2-7, with D hard to call. The length of the CDR3 is 13 residues. Trimming took 3 bases from V and 1 from J, leaving 7 bases between them. Germline V gene lookup returns CDR1 LGHNT and CDR2 FRNRAP. The CDR3 DNA reads as TGTGCTAGTGGTTTCACGGGTTCCTACGAGCAGTACTTC. It translates to CASGFTGSYEQYF. The whole variable domain, filled in from reference TRBV12-5 and TRBJ2-7, reads DARVTQTPRHKVTEMGQEVTMRCQPILGHNTVFWYRQTMMQGLELLAYFRNRAPLDDSGMPKDRFSAEMPDATLATLKIQPSEPRDSAVYFCASGFTGSYEQYFGPGTRLTVT.

The chain recombines TRBV5-1 with TRBJ2-2; D gene ambiguous. Germline lookup yields CDR1 SGHRS and CDR2 YFSETQ. The CDR3 sequence is 15 residues long. The V end was cut by 0 bases, the J end by 0 bases, with 6 bases between. CDR3 amino acids: CASSLEEANTGELFF. The CDR3 DNA follows: TGCGCCAGCAGCTTGGAAGAAGCGAACACCGGGGAGCTGTTTTTT.

This chain uses TRBV9 with TRBJ2-1; no definite D call. The CDR3 totals 14 residues. Germline assignment: CDR1 SGDLS and CDR2 YYNGEE. V lost 0 bases to trimming and J lost 1 base, with 5 bases between them. The CDR3 protein is CASSVGQSYNEQFF. The CDR3, as DNA: TGTGCCAGCAGCGTAGGGCAATCCTACAATGAGCAGTTCTTC.

At least ten counts were recorded for this clone. The gene calls are TRBV5-5 and TRBJ1-1, with D hard to call. The CDR3 totals 13 residues. CDR1 is SGHKS and CDR2 is YYEKEE in the germline V gene (reference sequence). Deletions cut 0 bases from V and 4 bases from J, with 7 bases between. Written as DNA, the CDR3 is TGTGCCAGCAGCTTGGGGACGAGCACTGAAGCTTTCTTT. Its translation is CASSLGTSTEAFF.

In DNA form, the CDR3 reads TGTGCCAGCAGCTTGGGCCTCTTGGAGGAGCAGTACTTC. Encoded protein: CASSLGLLEEQYF. This chain connects TRBV11-2 to TRBJ2-7, with D hard to call. The CDR3 is made up of 13 amino acids. The ends were cut back, 3 bases at V and 7 bases at J, with 13 bases in the middle. Germline CDR1 SGHAT, CDR2 FQNNGV.

The chain uses TRBV27 and TRBJ2-2, with 7 bases identical to TRBD2. Germline-derived CDR1 and CDR2 are MNHEY and SMNVEV (reference sequence). The V segment lost 4 bases and the J segment 7 bases; nucleotides outside the gene matches: 15. The CDR3 length is 17 residues. This CDR3 reads CASSSRVGGGPNGELFF. As DNA, the CDR3 is TGTGCCAGCAGTTCCCGTGTCGGGGGAGGGCCGAACGGGGAGCTGTTTTTT.

This clone showed up many times. The CDR3 nucleotides read TGTGCCTGGATTCCCCCAAGAGTCGGGAACACCATATATTTT. Its protein product is CAWIPPRVGNTIYF. The chain employs TRBV30 and TRBJ1-3; D unresolved. CDR3 length equals 14 residues. Trimming took off 4 bases at V and 7 bases at J, with 17 bases between the two ends. Germline values: CDR1 GTSNPN, CDR2 SVGIG (reference sequence). Looking up the rest from reference TRBV30 and TRBJ1-3 gives the full variable domain: SQTIHQWPATLVQPVGSPLSLECTVEGTSNPNLYWYRQAAGRGLQLLFYSVGIGQISSEVPQNLSASRPQDRQFILSSKKLLLSDSGFYLCAWIPPRVGNTIYFGEGSWLTVV.

J is TRBJ2-7 and V is TRBV5-6; D perhaps matches TRBD2 (6 bases). This CDR3 has 17 residues. Trimming left V 4 bases short and J 6 bases short, with 26 bases between. Looked up from germline, CDR1 is SGHDT and CDR2 is YYEEEE. In nucleotides, the CDR3 is TGTGCCAGCAGCCCCGAACGGGGACTTGGGATCGTCCTCGAGCAGTACTTC. It is translated as CASSPERGLGIVLEQYF.

J is TRBJ2-2 and V is TRBV18; D possibly matches TRBD1 or TRBD2 (5 bases each). The CDR3 totals 14 residues. Germline CDR1 KGHSH, CDR2 LQKENI. V was trimmed by 6 bases and J by 0 bases, leaving 8 bases between them. The CDR3: CASSGRANTGELFF. DNA of the CDR3: TGTGCCAGCTCGGGACGGGCGAACACCGGGGAGCTGTTTTTT.

This clone came up many times. The CDR3: CASSLYGLAGTDTQYF. The DNA of the CDR3 is TGTGCCAGCAGTTTATATGGACTAGCGGGCACAGATACGCAGTATTTT. V gene TRBV27 combines with J gene TRBJ2-3, with 10 bases that match TRBD2. Looked up from germline, CDR1 is MNHEY and CDR2 is SMNVEV (reference sequence). With 1 base clipped from V and 1 base from J, the junction kept 2 bases outside the gene matches. The CDR3 extends over 16 amino acids.

The chain links TRBV4-1 to TRBJ2-7; the D gene is possibly TRBD2 (6 bases). The CDR3 runs to 15 residues. Germline V gene sequence: CDR1 MGHRA, CDR2 YSYEKL. V lost 0 bases, J lost 4 bases, and 13 bases lay in between. CDR3 DNA: TGCGCCAGCAGCCAAGATGAGGACTACGGGTACGAGCAGTACTTC. Amino acids: CASSQDEDYGYEQYF.

V gene TRBV7-2 combines with J gene TRBJ2-3, with TRBD2 matching over 14 bases. Germline-derived CDR1 and CDR2 are SGHTA and FQGNSA. The V segment lost 5 bases and the J segment 6 bases; nucleotides outside the gene matches: 4. The CDR3 consists of 15 residues. Written as DNA, the CDR3 is TGTGCCAGCAGCAGACTAGCGGGAGGGTGGGATACGCAGTATTTT. This encodes CASSRLAGGWDTQYF.

The CDR3 reads CSLKGQGASEQFF. The CDR3 bases are TGCAGCCTGAAAGGACAGGGGGCAAGTGAGCAGTTCTTC. This chain links TRBV29-1 with TRBJ2-1; 11 bases map to TRBD1. The trim removed 8 bases at V and 9 bases at J, leaving 9 bases unmatched. This CDR3 is built from 13 residues. Germline lookup yields CDR1 SQVTM and CDR2 ANQGSEA.

This chain links TRBV18 with TRBJ2-7; D is perhaps TRBD1 or TRBD2 (5 bases each). CDR1 and CDR2 (germline): KGHSH, LQKENI. Trimming took off 1 base at V and 7 bases at J, with 17 bases between the two ends. This CDR3 comprises 15 residues. CDR3 DNA: TGTGCCAGCTCACCACGGGACGCCAGCCTGGGGGAGCAGTACTTC. It is translated as CASSPRDASLGEQYF.

V usage is TRBV30 and J usage is TRBJ1-3, with D perhaps matching TRBD1 (5 bases). V was cut by 1 base and J by 3 bases, with 13 bases left in between. CDR3 length equals 15 residues. The germline CDR1 and CDR2 sequences are GTSNPN and SVGIG (reference sequence). The chain's CDR3 is CAWSARSGLGNTIYF. The CDR3, as DNA: TGTGCCTGGAGTGCACGGTCGGGGCTTGGAAACACCATATATTTT.

This clone occurred once. The V call is TRBV19, the J call TRBJ2-1, with TRBD1 as a possible D gene (6 bases). The germline CDR1 and CDR2 sequences are LNHDA and SQIVND (reference sequence). The CDR3 covers 14 residues. V was pared by 9 bases and J by 8 bases, with 20 bases between. In DNA, the CDR3 is TGTGCCAGCAAACCCGACAGGAAATTTGATGAGCAGTTCTTC. Its translation is CASKPDRKFDEQFF.

This clone was seen a handful of times. The rearrangement links TRBV6-6 to TRBJ2-7, with 9 bases aligning to TRBD2. V gave up 4 bases and J gave up 7 bases; unmatched junction bases: 14. The CDR3 consists of 16 residues. Looked up from germline, CDR1 is MNHNY and CDR2 is SVGAGI (reference sequence). CDR3 nucleotide sequence: TGTGCCAGCAGTTCCTTCGGGGTAGCGGGAGCTGGAGAGCAGTACTTC. Translated: CASSSFGVAGAGEQYF.

The gene calls are TRBV6-1 and TRBJ1-2; TRBD1 aligns across 8 bases. The ends lost 0 bases at V and 3 bases at J; junction bases unmatched: 9. Germline-derived CDR1 and CDR2 are MNHNS and SASEGT. The CDR3 covers 17 residues. CDR3 protein: CASSEATGALLYYGYTF. The CDR3 bases are TGTGCCAGCAGTGAAGCGACAGGGGCCCTCTTATACTATGGCTACACCTTC.